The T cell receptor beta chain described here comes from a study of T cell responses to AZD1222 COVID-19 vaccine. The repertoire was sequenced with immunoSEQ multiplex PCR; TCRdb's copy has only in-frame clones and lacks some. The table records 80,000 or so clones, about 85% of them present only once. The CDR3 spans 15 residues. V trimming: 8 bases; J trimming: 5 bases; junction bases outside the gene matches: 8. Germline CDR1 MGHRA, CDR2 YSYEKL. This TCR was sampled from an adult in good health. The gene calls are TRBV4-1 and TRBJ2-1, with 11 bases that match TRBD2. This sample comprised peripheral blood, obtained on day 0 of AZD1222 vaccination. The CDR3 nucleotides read TGCGCCAGCGGAGTAGCGGGAGGGATACACAATGAGCAGTTCTTC. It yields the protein CASGVAGGIHNEQFF.